One and the same sample provided the 3 T cell receptor beta chains below, sequenced in a study of blood T cells in healthy people across ages. The authors ran a second PCR of roughly 6 to 12 cycles using a sample-barcoded 5' primer and a J-beta primer mix. Each CDR3 protein is one row after TCRdb ran MiXCR on the 5' RACE reads. The sample holds 800,000 to 950,000 distinct CDR3 sequences; around 36% are singletons and the top ten take 13%. The source material was blood. Receptors were obtained from a man between 18 and 35 years old in good health.

The genes are TRBV29-1 and TRBJ2-3; D remains ambiguous. Germline CDR1 is SQVTM and CDR2 is ANQGSEA. The CDR3 loop spans 13 amino acids. Trimming stripped 3 bases from V and 2 bases from J, with 9 bases between. CDR3 region: CSVDNTATDTQYF. The CDR3 DNA reads TGCAGCGTTGATAACACCGCCACAGATACGCAGTATTTT.

This chain links TRBV9 with TRBJ2-7; a weak D match, TRBD1 (6 bases). Matching the DNA end better, TRBJ2-1 makes the J call doubtful. Germline loops: CDR1 SGDLS, CDR2 YYNGEE. This CDR3 is 16 amino acids long. The CDR3 coding sequence is TGTGCCAGCAGCCGTTCTTCGGGGACACACTCCTACGAGCAGTTCTTC. Translated, it gives CASSRSSGTHSYEQFF.

In this sample, this clonotype turned up a few times. The rearrangement links TRBV6-6 to TRBJ2-7, with 9 bases identical to TRBD2. CDR3 length: 15 amino acids. Germline V CDR1 and CDR2: MNHNY, SVGAGI (reference sequence). The V segment lost 4 bases and the J segment 0 bases; nucleotides outside the gene matches: 4. The CDR3 DNA reads TGTGCCAGCAGTTGGGATAGCGGGGGCTCCTACGAGCAGTACTTC. This translates into CASSWDSGGSYEQYF.